This record concerns one TCR beta chain sequence. V was pared by 5 bases and J by 1 base, with 12 bases of the junction left unmatched. CDR1 and CDR2 from the germline V gene are LNHDA and SQIVND (reference sequence). This CDR3 is 18 amino acids long. Original analysis: It was from reference gene primer amplification that nucleated cell counts were estimated. This table comes from immunoSEQ multiplex PCR, and its TCRdb copy is limited to in-frame clones, with some not included. The V and J calls and the clone size are those of that table, but D and trimming were determined from the DNA. The data show 21,000 or so clones, 90% seen once. The record originates from a study of blood T cell repertoires in COVID-19. For the study at large: Samples came from the United States, Italy and Spain, spanning acute and convalescent COVID-19. The analysed material was cDNA or gDNA that came from T cells, B-cell-depleted T cells, or PBMCs.

The sample was peripheral blood. The V call is TRBV19, the J call TRBJ2-5; 11 positions match TRBD2. The TCR was taken from a human donor in a cohort sampled during active COVID-19. The CDR3 nucleotides read TGTGCCAGTAGTCCCCTCAAGCGGCTAGCGGGGGGCCAAGAGACCCAGTACTTC. Its protein is CASSPLKRLAGGQETQYF.